This TCR beta chain was found in a study of technical replicates of blood from a few donors (dated by TCRdb to 2016 to 2017). As regards this clone: Its antigen remains undetermined. Per-nucleotide qualities are absent, and no much larger clonotype sits a single base away.

Libraries were prepared through the immunoSEQ multiplex PCR assay. The table comes from immuneACCESS by way of TCRdb, which keeps in-frame sequences with V and J called. Part of the clones is missing from these tables; in studies checked, under half for an unresolved V gene and the rest for unknown reasons. The sample contains roughly 70,000 clones, approximately 90% of them found a single time. The top ten hold roughly 4.3% of the sample. V loses 5 bases, J loses 7 bases, and the germline ends lie 17 bases apart. Via the germline V gene, CDR1 is SGHTA and CDR2 FQGNSA. From cysteine to phenylalanine, the CDR3 is 15 amino acids long. Only CDR3 DNA is held: 45 bases, read in frame from base 1.

This chain joins TRBV7-2 to TRBJ1-4; TRBD1 could be the D gene, as 6 bases match. The TCR originated in a human donor in good health. Some clones in this sample may be carry-over from other donors' samples. The source material was PBMCs. This receptor carries the CDR3 CASSNQGQFGEKLFF. The DNA sequence follows: TGTGCCAGCAGCAACCAGGGGCAATTCGGTGAAAAACTGTTTTTT.